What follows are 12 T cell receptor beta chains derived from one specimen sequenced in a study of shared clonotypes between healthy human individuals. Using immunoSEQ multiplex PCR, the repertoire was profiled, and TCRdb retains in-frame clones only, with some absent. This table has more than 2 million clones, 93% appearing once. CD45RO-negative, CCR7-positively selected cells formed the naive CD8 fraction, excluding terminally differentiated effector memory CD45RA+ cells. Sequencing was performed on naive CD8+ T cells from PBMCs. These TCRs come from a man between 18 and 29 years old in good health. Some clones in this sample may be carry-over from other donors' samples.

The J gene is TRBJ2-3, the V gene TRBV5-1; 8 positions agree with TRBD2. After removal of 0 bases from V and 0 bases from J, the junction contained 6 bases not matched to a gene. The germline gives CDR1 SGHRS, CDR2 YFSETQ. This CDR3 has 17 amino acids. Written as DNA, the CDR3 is TGCGCCAGCAGCTTGGAAGCGGGACTAGGAAGCACAGATACGCAGTATTTT. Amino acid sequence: CASSLEAGLGSTDTQYF.

CDR3 residues: CASNWGASYEQYF. The CDR3 nucleotides read TGTGCCAGCAACTGGGGGGCCTCCTACGAGCAGTACTTC. The chain couples TRBV2 to TRBJ2-7, with D perhaps TRBD1 or TRBD2 (6 bases each). The CDR3 length is 13 residues. Between the trimmed V and J ends, which lost 7 bases and 0 bases, there was a span of 10 bases. Germline-derived CDR1 and CDR2 are SNHLY and FYNNEI.

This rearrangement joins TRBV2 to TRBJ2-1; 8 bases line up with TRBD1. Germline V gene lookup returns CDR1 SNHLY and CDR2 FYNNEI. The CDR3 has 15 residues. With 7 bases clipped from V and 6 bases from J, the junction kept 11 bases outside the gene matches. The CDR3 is CASKETGAGFNEQFF. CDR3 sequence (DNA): TGTGCCAGCAAAGAGACAGGGGCTGGATTCAATGAGCAGTTCTTC.

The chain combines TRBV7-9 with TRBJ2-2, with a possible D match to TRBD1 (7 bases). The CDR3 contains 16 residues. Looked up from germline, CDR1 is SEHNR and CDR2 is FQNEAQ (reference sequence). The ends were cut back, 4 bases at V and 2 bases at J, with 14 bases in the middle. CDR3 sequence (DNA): TGTGCCAGCAGCTCCCCGACAGGGACTAACACCGGGGAGCTGTTTTTT. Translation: CASSSPTGTNTGELFF.

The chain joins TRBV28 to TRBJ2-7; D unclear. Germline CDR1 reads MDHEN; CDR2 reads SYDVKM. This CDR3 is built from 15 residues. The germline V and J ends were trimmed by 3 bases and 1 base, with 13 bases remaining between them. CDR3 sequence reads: CASSLPLGGSYEQYF. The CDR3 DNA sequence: TGTGCCAGCAGTTTGCCCCTGGGCGGATCCTACGAGCAGTACTTC. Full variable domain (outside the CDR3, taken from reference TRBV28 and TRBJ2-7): DVKVTQSSRYLVKRTGEKVFLECVQDMDHENMFWYRQDPGLGLRLIYFSYDVKMKEKGDIPEGYSVSREKKERFSLILESASTNQTSMYLCASSLPLGGSYEQYFGPGTRLTVT.

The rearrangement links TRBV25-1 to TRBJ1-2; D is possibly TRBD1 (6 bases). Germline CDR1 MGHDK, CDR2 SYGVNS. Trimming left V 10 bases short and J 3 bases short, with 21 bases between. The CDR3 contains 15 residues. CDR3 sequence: CATTSEVGGDYGYTF. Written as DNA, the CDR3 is TGTGCCACCACTTCAGAGGTGGGGGGCGACTATGGCTACACCTTC.

This CDR3 is CASSSRSGSYEQYF. The CDR3 DNA is TGTGCCAGCAGCTCCCGATCAGGGTCCTACGAGCAGTACTTC. The rearrangement uses TRBV11-2 and TRBJ2-7, with TRBD1 as a possible D gene (5 bases). This CDR3 is 14 amino acids long. The V and J ends lost 4 bases and 1 base respectively, with 11 bases between them. CDR1 is SGHAT, CDR2 FQNNGV, per germline. The variable domain in full, completed from reference TRBV11-2 and TRBJ2-7, reads EAGVAQSPRYKIIEKRQSVAFWCNPISGHATLYWYQQILGQGPKLLIQFQNNGVVDDSQLPKDRFSAERLKGVDSTLKIQPAKLEDSAVYLCASSSRSGSYEQYFGPGTRLTVT.

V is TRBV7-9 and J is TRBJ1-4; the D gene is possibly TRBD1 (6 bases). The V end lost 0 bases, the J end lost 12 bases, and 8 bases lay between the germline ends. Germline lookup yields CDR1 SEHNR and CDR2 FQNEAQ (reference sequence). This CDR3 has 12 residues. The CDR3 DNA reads TGTGCCAGCAGCTTAGCGGGGGGGCAACTGTTTTTT. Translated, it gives CASSLAGGQLFF. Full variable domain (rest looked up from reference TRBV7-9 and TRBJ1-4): DTGVSQNPRHKITKRGQNVTFRCDPISEHNRLYWYRQTLGQGPEFLTYFQNEAQLEKSRLLSDRFSAERPKGSFSTLEIQRTEQGDSAMYLCASSLAGGQLFFGSGTQLSVL.

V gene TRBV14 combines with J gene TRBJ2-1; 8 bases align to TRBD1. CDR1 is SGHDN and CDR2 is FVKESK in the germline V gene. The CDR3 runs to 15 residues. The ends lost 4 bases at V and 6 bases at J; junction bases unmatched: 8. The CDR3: CASSPTGDNPNEQFF. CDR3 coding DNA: TGTGCCAGCAGCCCGACAGGGGACAACCCCAATGAGCAGTTCTTC.

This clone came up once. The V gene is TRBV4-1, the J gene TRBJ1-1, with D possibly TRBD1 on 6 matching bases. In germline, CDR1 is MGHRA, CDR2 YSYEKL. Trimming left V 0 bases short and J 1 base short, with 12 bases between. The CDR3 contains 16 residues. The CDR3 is CASSQEGGTRNTEAFF. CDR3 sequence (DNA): TGCGCCAGCAGCCAAGAGGGGGGCACCAGGAACACTGAAGCTTTCTTT.

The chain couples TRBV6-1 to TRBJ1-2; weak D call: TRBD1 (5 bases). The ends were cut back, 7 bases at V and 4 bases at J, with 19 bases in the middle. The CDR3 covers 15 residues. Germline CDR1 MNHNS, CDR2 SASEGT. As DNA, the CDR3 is TGTGCCAGCACCCCGGACCCCGGGACGCCCTATGGCTACACCTTC. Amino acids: CASTPDPGTPYGYTF.

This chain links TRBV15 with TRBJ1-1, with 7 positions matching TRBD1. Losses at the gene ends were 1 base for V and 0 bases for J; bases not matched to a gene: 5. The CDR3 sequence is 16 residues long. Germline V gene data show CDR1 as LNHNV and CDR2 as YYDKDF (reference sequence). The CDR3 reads CATSRARGTVNTEAFF. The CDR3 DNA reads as TGTGCCACCAGCAGAGCCCGGGGGACAGTGAACACTGAAGCTTTCTTT.